Sequencing of this T cell receptor beta chain was carried out in a study of cytotoxic CD8 clonotypes in ibrutinib-treated CLL. Investigators sought sequencing depths of between 1 in 200,000 and 1 in 1 million T cells. The repertoire was sequenced with immunoSEQ multiplex PCR; TCRdb's copy has only in-frame clones and lacks some. The table has roughly 56,000 clones, roughly 71% seen once. CDR3 length equals 14 residues. Germline CDR1 MNHEY, CDR2 SMNVEV (reference sequence). V was cut by 5 bases and J by 4 bases, with 14 bases left in between. The rearrangement uses TRBV27 and TRBJ1-1, with D maybe TRBD1 (5 bases). Sequencing was performed on PBMCs, taken after 12 months of ibrutinib treatment. The receptor was derived from a human donor with chronic lymphocytic leukemia. CDR3 nucleotides: TGTGCCAGCAGTCCCCAGAGGGGAGGCACTGAAGCTTTCTTT. It is translated as CASSPQRGGTEAFF.